This T cell receptor (beta chain) was retrieved from a study of molecular identifiers for immune sequencing clone quantification (dated by TCRdb to about 2018). Regarding the complete study: For a replicate experiment, RNA from roughly 20,000 or 100,000 naive CD8 T cells was divided into five aliquots, and four of the five aliquots were sequenced. This methods study used CD8 T cells to benchmark TCR RNA copy counting and molecular-identifier clustering-based TCR repertoire sequencing (MIDCIRS). The study at large found these results: Spiked-in Jurkat TCR RNA (around eleven copies' worth), which is not part of the donor repertoire, was contained in the naive libraries. Highly expanded clone sizes could be underestimated if identical TCR molecules share a barcode. When barcode sub-clustering was not used, chimeric consensus sequences inflated TCR diversity, with chimeras reaching as high as 47%. Roughly 3 recovered TCR RNA copies per cell were obtained by modeling, versus approximately 10 by digital PCR, implying a capture efficiency of 30% to 35%. A single cell's worth of spiked-in Jurkat TCR RNA was reported detectable even among one million naive CD8 T cells. In CMV-specific effector cells, over 97% of molecules were held by clones above 20 RNA copies, whereas under 1% of molecules were held by such clones in naive cells.

Libraries of naive CD8 T cells were built from anywhere between about 20,000 and 1,000,000 sorted cells, with 10%, 30% or 50% of the purified RNA used. On a BD FACSAria II, naive CD8 T cells were FACS-sorted as CD8+CD4-CCR7+CD45RA+ and collected into RLT Plus buffer. To test detection sensitivity, Jurkat RNA equal to around nine TCR copies was added to samples of about 20,000-1,100,000 naive CD8 T cells. Enrichment of CD8 T cells was done with RosetteSep CD8+ T Cell Enrichment Cocktail plus Ficoll-Paque, and ACK red cell lysis came afterward. Libraries were built with PCR. The instrument was a NextSeq 500. Bulk TCR libraries were prepared as previously described, using TCR primers listed in Table S5. Total RNA was purified with the Qiagen AllPrep DNA/RNA kit. Before analysis, reads from multiple sequencing runs of one library were combined. The study's own analysis went as follows. Reads were retained only if their TCR constant sequence matched exactly, and those retained reads were trimmed to 150 nt and grouped according to their 12-nt molecular barcodes. Reads in each barcode group were sub-clustered using a 15% Levenshtein threshold, and a quality-weighted consensus sequence was built for each RNA molecule. Non-functional sequences were removed, as were lower-count sequences one edit away from another. Barcode sub-clusters with fewer than 20% of the maximum read count were removed, based on fitting two negative binomial distributions. TCRdb passed the public sequencing reads through fastp at Q25 and MiXCR, retaining productive beta sequences. Entries are consolidated by CDR3 protein sequence, retaining the most common genes and DNA. The V and J calls and clone size are TCRdb's, not the authors'. This sample holds approximately 630,000 distinct CDR3 sequences; around 25% were observed only once. The biggest ten clones account for 0.75% to 0.8% of the sample.

V and J are trimmed by 0 bases and 7 bases, and the gene matches miss 6 bases of the junction. Via the germline V gene (reference sequence), CDR1 is SGHNT and CDR2 YYREEE. Spanning cysteine to phenylalanine, the CDR3 consists of 15 amino acids. The kept DNA is CDR3 alone, 45 bases in frame from the first base. This clonotype was seen only a few times. Its antigen has not been determined. The sample holds no much larger clone one base away, and base qualities are not on file. Input material: naive CD8+ T cells from blood, with Jurkat cell RNA spiked in. The label giving this sample's cell subset or site can be read as: FACS-sorted CD8+CD4-CCR7+CD45RA+ naive T cells. This sequence was found in a human donor in good health. Some libraries in this study had Jurkat cell RNA spiked in. The sequence links TRBV5-4 to TRBJ1-1, with 10 bases in between that match TRBD1. The CDR3 protein is CASSLGTGTGVEAFF. The DNA sequence reads TGTGCCAGCAGCTTGGGTACCGGGACAGGGGTTGAAGCTTTCTTT.